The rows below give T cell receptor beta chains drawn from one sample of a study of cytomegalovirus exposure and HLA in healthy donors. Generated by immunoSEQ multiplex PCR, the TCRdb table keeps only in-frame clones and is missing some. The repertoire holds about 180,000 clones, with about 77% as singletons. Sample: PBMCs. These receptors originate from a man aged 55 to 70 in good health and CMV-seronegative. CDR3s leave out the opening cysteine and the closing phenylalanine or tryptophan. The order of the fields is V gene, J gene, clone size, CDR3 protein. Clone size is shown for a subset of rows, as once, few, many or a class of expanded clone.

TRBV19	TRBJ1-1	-	ASSTTGDTEAF
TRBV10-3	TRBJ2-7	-	AISDGTVSYEQY
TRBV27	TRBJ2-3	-	ASNVRGGTDTQY
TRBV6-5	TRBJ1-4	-	ASSPPGQNEKLF
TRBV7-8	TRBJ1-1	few	ASSLAGRTEAF
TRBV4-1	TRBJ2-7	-	ASSPTTTGNSYEQY
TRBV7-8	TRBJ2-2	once	ASSLARQANTGELF
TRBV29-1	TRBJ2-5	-	SVFTGYAETQY
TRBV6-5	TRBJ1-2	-	ASSSQGAEGYP
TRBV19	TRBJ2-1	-	ASSLSGATYNEQF
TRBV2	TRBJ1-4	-	ASRSRGGSHNEKLF